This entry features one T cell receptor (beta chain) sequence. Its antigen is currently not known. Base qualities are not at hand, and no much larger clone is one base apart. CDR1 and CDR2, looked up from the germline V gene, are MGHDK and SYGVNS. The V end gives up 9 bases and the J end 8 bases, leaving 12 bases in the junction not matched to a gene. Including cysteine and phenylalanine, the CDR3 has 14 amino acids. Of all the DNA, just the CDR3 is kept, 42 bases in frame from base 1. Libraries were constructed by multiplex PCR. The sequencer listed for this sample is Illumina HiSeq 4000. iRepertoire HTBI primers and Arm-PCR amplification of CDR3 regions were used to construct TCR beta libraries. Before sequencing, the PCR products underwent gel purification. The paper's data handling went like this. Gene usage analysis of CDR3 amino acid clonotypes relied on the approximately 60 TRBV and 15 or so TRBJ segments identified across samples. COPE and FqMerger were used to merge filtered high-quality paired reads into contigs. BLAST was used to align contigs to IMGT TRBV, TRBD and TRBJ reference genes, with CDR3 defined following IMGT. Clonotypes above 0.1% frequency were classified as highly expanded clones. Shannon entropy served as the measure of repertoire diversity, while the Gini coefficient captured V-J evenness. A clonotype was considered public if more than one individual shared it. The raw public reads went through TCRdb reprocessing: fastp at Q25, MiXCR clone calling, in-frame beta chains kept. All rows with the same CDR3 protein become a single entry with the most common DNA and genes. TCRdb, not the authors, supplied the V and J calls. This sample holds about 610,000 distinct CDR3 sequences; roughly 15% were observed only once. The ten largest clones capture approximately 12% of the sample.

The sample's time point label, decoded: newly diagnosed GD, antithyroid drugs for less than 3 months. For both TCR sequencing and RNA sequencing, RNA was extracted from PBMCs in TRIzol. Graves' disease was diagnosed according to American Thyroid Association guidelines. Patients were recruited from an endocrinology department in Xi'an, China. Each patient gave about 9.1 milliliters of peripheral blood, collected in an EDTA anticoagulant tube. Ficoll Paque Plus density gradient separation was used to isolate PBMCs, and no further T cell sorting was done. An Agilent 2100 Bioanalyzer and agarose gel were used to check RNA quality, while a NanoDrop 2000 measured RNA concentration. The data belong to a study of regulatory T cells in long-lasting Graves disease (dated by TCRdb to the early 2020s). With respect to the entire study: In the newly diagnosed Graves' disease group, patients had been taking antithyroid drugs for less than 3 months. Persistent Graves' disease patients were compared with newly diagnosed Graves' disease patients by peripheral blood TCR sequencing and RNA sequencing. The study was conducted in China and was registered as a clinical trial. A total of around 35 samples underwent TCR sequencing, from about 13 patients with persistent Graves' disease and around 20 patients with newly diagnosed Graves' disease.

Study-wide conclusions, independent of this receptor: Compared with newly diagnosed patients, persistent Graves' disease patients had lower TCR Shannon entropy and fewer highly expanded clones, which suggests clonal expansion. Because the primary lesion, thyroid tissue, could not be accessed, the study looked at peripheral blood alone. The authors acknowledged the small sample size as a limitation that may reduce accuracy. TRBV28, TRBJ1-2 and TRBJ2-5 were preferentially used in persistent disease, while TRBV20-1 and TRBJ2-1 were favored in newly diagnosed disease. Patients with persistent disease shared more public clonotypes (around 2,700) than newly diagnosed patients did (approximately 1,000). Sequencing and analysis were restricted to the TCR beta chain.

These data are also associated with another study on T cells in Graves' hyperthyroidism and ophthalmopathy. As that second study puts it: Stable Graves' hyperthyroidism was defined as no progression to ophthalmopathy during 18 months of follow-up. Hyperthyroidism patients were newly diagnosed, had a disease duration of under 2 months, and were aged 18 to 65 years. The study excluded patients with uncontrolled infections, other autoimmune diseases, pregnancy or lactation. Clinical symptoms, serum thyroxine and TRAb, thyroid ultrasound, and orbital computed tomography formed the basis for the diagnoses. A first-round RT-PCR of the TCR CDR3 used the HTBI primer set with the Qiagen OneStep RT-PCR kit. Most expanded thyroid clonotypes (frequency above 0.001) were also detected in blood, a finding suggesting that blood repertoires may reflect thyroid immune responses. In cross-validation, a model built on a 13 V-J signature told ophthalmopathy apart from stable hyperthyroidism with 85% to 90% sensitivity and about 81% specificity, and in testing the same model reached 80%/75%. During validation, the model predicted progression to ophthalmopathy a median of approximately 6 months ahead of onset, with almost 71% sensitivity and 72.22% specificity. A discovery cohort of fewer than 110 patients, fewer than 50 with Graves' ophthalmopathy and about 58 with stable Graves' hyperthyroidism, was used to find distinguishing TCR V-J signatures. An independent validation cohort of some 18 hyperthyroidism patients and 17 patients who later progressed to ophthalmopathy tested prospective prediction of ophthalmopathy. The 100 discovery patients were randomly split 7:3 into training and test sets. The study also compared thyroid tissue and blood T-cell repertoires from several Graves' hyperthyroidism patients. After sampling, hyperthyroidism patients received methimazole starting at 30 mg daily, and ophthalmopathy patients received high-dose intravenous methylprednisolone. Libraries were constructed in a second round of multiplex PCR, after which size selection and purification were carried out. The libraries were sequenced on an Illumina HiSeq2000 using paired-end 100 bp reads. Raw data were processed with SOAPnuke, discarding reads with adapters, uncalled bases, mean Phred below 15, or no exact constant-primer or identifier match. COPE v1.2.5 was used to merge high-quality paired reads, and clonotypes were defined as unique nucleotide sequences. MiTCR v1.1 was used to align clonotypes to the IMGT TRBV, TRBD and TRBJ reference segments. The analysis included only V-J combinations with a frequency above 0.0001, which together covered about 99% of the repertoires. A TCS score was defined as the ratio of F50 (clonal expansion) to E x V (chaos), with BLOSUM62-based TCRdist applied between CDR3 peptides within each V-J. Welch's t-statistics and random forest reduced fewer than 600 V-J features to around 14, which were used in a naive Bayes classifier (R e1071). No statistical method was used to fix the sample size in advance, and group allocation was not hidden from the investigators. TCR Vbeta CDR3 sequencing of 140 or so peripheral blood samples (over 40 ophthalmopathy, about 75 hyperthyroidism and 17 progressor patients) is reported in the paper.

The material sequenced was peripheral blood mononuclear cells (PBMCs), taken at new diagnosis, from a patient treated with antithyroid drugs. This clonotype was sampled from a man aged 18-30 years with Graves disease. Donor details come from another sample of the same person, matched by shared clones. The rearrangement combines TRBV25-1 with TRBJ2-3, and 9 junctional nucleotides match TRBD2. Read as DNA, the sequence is TGTGCCAGGCCCCCGGGTAGCGGGAGTATTACGCAGTATTTT. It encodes CARPPGSGSITQYF.